This T cell receptor (beta chain) was observed in a study of T cell repertoires in cytomegalovirus infection. Study details: From public TCR beta signatures came an indication of both CMV infection and matching HLA type.

Germline V lookup: CDR1 MNHEY, CDR2 SMNVEV (reference sequence). The CDR3 length is 17 residues. The V end was cut by 0 bases, the J end by 3 bases, with 18 bases between. A few counts support this clonotype. Its antigen is still unknown. Each CDR3 protein is one row after TCRdb ran MiXCR on the reads. The sample consists of about 920,000 distinct CDR3 sequences, roughly 31% of them appearing once. Sequencing was performed on cultured CD8+ T cells from PBMCs, taken from culture after CMV antigen stimulation. This TCR came from a human donor in good health (CMV status not recorded). Some clones in this sample may be carry-over from other donors' samples. The rearrangement uses TRBV27 and TRBJ2-7, with D perhaps matching TRBD2 (7 bases). The CDR3 loop is CASSLSRGGAGLYEQYF. The CDR3 DNA reads as TGTGCCAGCAGTTTATCGAGGGGGGGGGCAGGCCTCTACGAGCAGTACTTC.